Listed here is a single TCR beta chain. Its matching antigen is unknown. The data were taken from a study of cytomegalovirus exposure and HLA in healthy donors. Per the germline V gene, CDR1 is SGHTA and CDR2 is FQGNSA. This CDR3 contains 15 residues. With V trimmed by 6 bases and J by 4 bases, 11 bases remained unmatched. General study results and limits: Researchers reported from a later analysis that most CMV-associated TCR beta chains appeared HLA-restricted. According to a later analysis, donors in an Asian-associated ancestry cluster reportedly had fewer N-insertions than the roughly 670-donor mean. Reports described diagnosis of cytomegalovirus status by the classifier as highly specific and sensitive. Some V segments could not be told apart, so they were left out, TRBV6-2 and TRBV6-3 among them.

The primer mix had 60 Vbeta and 13 Jbeta primers. Produced via immunoSEQ multiplex PCR; TCRdb's table is partial and in-frame only. The table includes 75,000 to 90,000 clones, 70% to 80% detected once. The receptor was derived from a man aged 45-65 years in good health and CMV-seronegative. Sample: PBMCs. The chain employs TRBV7-2 and TRBJ1-2; 7 bases are a match to TRBD1. The CDR3 here is CASRSGTESGYGYTF. CDR3 coding DNA: TGTGCCAGCAGATCCGGGACAGAGTCAGGCTATGGCTACACCTTC.